This T cell receptor (beta chain) is from a study of CD4+ T cells in melanoma. Study results and caveats: Diverse differentiation states were reported for melanoma neoantigen-specific CD4+ T cells. A reported correlation linked neoantigen-specific CD4+ T cells to CD8+, macrophage and B cell function.

Germline CDR1 SNHLY, CDR2 FYNNEI. Trimming pared 2 bases from V and 3 bases from J, leaving 11 bases between. The length of the CDR3 is 15 residues. A word on this clone: The antigen is undetermined.

Repertoires were generated with immunoSEQ multiplex PCR, while TCRdb's copy carries only in-frame clones and drops some. The sample includes 110,000 to 150,000 clones, 80% to 95% of them seen just once. The J gene is TRBJ2-4, the V gene TRBV2; D is undetermined. This receptor was identified in a human donor with melanoma. The CDR3 DNA is TGTGCCAGCAGTGAACAGTTAGCCGGCAAAAACATTCAGTACTTC. Translating it yields CASSEQLAGKNIQYF. Full variable domain (remainder filled in from reference TRBV2 and TRBJ2-4): EPEVTQTPSHQVTQMGQEVILRCVPISNHLYFYWYRQILGQKVEFLVSFYNNEISEKSEIFDDQFSVERPDGSNFTLKIRSTKLEDSAMYFCASSEQLAGKNIQYFGAGTRLSVL.